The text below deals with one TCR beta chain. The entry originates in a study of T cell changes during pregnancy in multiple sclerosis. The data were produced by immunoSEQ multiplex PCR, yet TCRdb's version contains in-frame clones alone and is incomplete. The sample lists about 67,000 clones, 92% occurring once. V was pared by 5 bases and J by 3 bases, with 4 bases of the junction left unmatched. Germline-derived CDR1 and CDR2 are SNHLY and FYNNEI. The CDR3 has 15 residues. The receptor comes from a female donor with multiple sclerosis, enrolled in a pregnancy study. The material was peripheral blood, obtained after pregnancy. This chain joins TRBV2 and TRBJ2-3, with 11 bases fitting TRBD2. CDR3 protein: CASSKLAGVTDTQYF. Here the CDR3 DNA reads TGTGCCAGCAGTAAACTAGCGGGAGTTACAGATACGCAGTATTTT.